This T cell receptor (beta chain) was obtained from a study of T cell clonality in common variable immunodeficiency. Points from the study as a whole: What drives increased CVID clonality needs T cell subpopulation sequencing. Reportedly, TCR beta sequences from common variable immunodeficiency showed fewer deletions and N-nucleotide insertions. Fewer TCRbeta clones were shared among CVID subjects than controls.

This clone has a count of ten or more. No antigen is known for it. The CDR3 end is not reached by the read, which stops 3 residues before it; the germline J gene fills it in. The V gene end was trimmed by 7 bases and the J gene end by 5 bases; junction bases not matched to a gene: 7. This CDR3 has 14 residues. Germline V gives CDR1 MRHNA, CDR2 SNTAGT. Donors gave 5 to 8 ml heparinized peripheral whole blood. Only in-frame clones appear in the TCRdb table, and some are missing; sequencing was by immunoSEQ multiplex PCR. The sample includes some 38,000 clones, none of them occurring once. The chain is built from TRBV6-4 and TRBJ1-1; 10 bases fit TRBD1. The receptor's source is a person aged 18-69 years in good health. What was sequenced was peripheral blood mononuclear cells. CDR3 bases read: TGTGCCAGCAAGAGGACAGGGGGTGAAACTGAA. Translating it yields CASKRTGGETE. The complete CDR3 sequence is CASKRTGGETEAFF.